This TCR beta chain was sequenced for a study of shared clonotypes between healthy human individuals (dated by TCRdb to 2020 to 2022). About the study as a whole: The cohort included three men and a couple of women between 18 and 49 years of age. The study deeply sequenced blood TCR repertoires of several healthy adults to estimate repertoire size and the extent of clonotype sharing between individuals. Between about 0.85 and 9.5 billion PBMCs per donor were obtained by leukapheresis. For each donor, three plates each were used for CD4 naive and CD4 memory, two plates were used for CD8 naive, and one plate was used for CD8 memory. Libraries were prepared and TCR repertoires were sequenced by different laboratories using diverse techniques, in order to increase sequencing depth and limit assay-specific biases. Results and caveats for the whole study, not just this receptor: Larger estimated clonotype richness was generally found for naive subsets than for memory subsets. About 5% of naive CD4, 3% to 3.5% of naive CD8, roughly 2.5% of memory CD4, and about 0.4% of memory CD8 clonotypes were shared across a handful of donors. The genetic and exposure-history diversity represented was limited by the small number of donors. Based on pairwise subsampling, the degree of clonotype sharing among donors was expected to be affected by sequencing depth. Even with the large sequencing depth, rarefaction of the sorted-subset datasets indicated that sequencing was incomplete. Sampling was restricted to blood, and TCR repertoires in tissues likely differ from the TCR repertoires found in blood. Compared with non-shared clonotypes, clonotypes shared by all four sorted-subset donors had higher generation probabilities.

The donors were healthy, HIV-negative adults who had no recently reported acute infections or vaccinations. Only Caucasian adults living in Nashville, Tennessee, USA were represented among the donors. Magnetic negative selection was used to enrich CD4+ T cells, after which naive cells were positively selected on CD45RA and the negative fraction became the memory subset. Blood was collected by leukapheresis, and PBMCs were isolated by Ficoll-Histopaque density gradient centrifugation and then cryopreserved in liquid nitrogen vapor phase. Analytical flow cytometry was used to check the purity and quantity of each magnetically sorted T cell population. Each sorted fraction had its genomic DNA isolated and then quantified by UV absorbance on a Nanodrop 2000c. Using the deep immunoSEQ assay, TCR CDR3 regions were amplified from genomic DNA by multiplex PCR. Extracted genomic DNA from each cell subset was spread evenly across all wells of several immunoSEQ 96-well plates, with each plate serving as a replicate. For sorted subsets, roughly 190 ng of genomic DNA, equivalent to 25,000 to 35,000 T cell genomes, went into each replicate PCR. Purified libraries were quantified with a Qubit 3.0 fluorometer, sized on a Bioanalyzer 2100, and re-quantified with the KAPA Library Quantification kit. Every immunoSEQ 96-well plate was sequenced on a dedicated single-read 150-cycle Illumina NextSeq 550 flow cell. Per the source publication's procedure: The immunoSEQ output contained only junctional sequences without quality scores, so filtering could not match that applied to full-length reads. Sequences were annotated with PyIR, a Python wrapper for IgBLAST v1.9, using IMGT germline references to assign V/J genes and CDR3. Reads were removed for weak V/J assignments (E-value above 1e-6), missing CDR3, stop codons, out-of-frame junctions, or ambiguous translated residues. A V3J clonotype was defined by an identical inferred V gene, J gene, and CDR3 amino acid sequence. Percentage overlap between repertoires was computed as shared unique clonotypes divided by the size of the smaller repertoire. Three approaches were used to assess repertoire richness: RTK rarefaction, the Chao1 estimator, and Recon v2.1 estimates of unobserved clonotypes. OLGA was used to compute generation probabilities for all TCRbeta clonotypes that the gDNA method yielded from a few donors. What TCRdb holds here is the immuneACCESS table cut down to in-frame rearrangements. Part of the clones is not present; checked against another copy, under half of the missing clones reflect an unresolved V gene, and the others are unexplained. Clone size and the V and J calls come from that table; the DNA yielded D and trimming. This sample comprises roughly 2.6 million clones, approximately 92% of them detected only once. The top ten clonotypes cover 0.14% of the sample.

V is trimmed back by 4 bases and J by 2 bases, and the junction contains 3 bases that no gene match accounts for. From the germline V gene, CDR1 is SGHRS and CDR2 is YFSETQ. The CDR3 starts with the cysteine, ends with the phenylalanine, and has 16 residues. Left in the record is the CDR3 DNA by itself, 48 bases read in frame from the first base. Worth noting for this clone: Its antigen specificity is not known. No much larger clonotype is one base removed from it; base qualities were not supplied. Other DNA sequences within the sample encode an identical CDR3.

Recombination joined TRBV5-1 with TRBJ2-2; 12 central bases correspond to TRBD2. This receptor was taken from a man younger than 35 in good health. Sample: naive CD4+ T cells sorted from blood. The sample's cell subset or site label, decoded: CD45RA+ positively selected. CDR3 reads: CASSGGLAGNTGELFF. The DNA reads as follows: TGCGCCAGCAGCGGGGGACTAGCGGGCAACACCGGGGAGCTGTTTTTT.